This passage covers 32 T cell receptor beta chains from one sample sequenced in a study of beta chain features in type 1 diabetes. What was sequenced were expressed TCRB transcripts, since all of the isolated RNA had been reverse transcribed. Profiled with immunoSEQ multiplex PCR; TCRdb holds only in-frame clones, not every one. The table has under 150,000 clones, nearly 50% seen once. The sequenced material came from Tregs from blood. These receptors all come from a man between 18 and 35 years old in good health.

CDR3 loop: CSDQGSNRYTF. CDR3 nucleotides: TGCAGCGATCAGGGATCGAACCGCTACACCTTC. This sequence joins TRBV29-1 and TRBJ1-2; TRBD1 is a possible D gene (5 bases). Germline V gives CDR1 SQVTM, CDR2 ANQGSEA. The V end lost 7 bases, the J end lost 9 bases, and 15 bases lay between the germline ends. The CDR3 extends over 11 amino acids.

The chain combines TRBV7-2 with TRBJ1-1, with 8 bases fitting TRBD1. Trimming removed 5 bases from V and 1 base from J; junction bases left unmatched: 3. There are 14 residues in the CDR3. Germline CDR1 reads SGHTA; CDR2 reads FQGNSA. The CDR3 spells CASSRTGWNTEAFF. CDR3 sequence (DNA): TGTGCCAGCAGCCGGACAGGGTGGAACACTGAAGCTTTCTTT.

V is TRBV29-1 and J is TRBJ1-5; D may be TRBD1 (5 bases). Trimming pared 7 bases from V and 6 bases from J, leaving 16 bases between. The CDR3 length is 13 residues. Germline V gene lookup returns CDR1 SQVTM and CDR2 ANQGSEA. CDR3 sequence reads: CSATGGLGQPQHF. The CDR3 bases are TGCAGCGCTACGGGGGGGTTGGGTCAGCCCCAGCATTTT. Full variable domain (rest looked up from reference TRBV29-1 and TRBJ1-5): SAVISQKPSRDICQRGTSLTIQCQVDSQVTMMFWYRQQPGQSLTLIATANQGSEATYESGFVIDKFPISRPNLTFSTLTVSNMSPEDSSIYLCSATGGLGQPQHFGDGTRLSIL.

This clone has only one observation. This chain uses TRBV11-3 with TRBJ2-2, with 9 bases aligning to TRBD1. This CDR3 is built from 17 residues. With 4 bases clipped from V and 5 bases from J, the junction kept 11 bases outside the gene matches. CDR1 SGHNT and CDR2 YENEEA come from the germline V gene. The CDR3 bases are TGTGCCAGCAGCTCGACCACCGGGACAGGGAGAACCGGGGAGCTGTTTTTT. Protein sequence: CASSSTTGTGRTGELFF.

CDR3 protein: CASSFSAGSSYEQYF. The CDR3 DNA reads TGCGCCAGCAGCTTTTCGGCAGGGTCCTCCTACGAGCAGTACTTC. The chain uses TRBV5-1 and TRBJ2-7, with a possible D match to TRBD1 (5 bases). The V gene's germline CDR1 is SGHRS and CDR2 YFSETQ. Trimming left V 2 bases short and J 0 bases short, with 12 bases between. CDR3 length: 15 amino acids.

In DNA form, the CDR3 reads TGCGCCAGCAGCTCTGACAGGGTCCACGAGCAGTACTTC. Translated, it gives CASSSDRVHEQYF. The chain links TRBV5-1 to TRBJ2-7; 7 positions match TRBD1. After removal of 3 bases from V and 5 bases from J, the junction contained 5 bases not matched to a gene. The CDR3 has 13 amino acids. CDR1 and CDR2 from the germline V gene are SGHRS and YFSETQ.

This clone appeared a single time. This rearrangement joins TRBV28 to TRBJ1-5; D remains unclear. V lost 6 bases, J lost 0 bases, and 12 bases lay in between. Germline CDR1 reads MDHEN; CDR2 reads SYDVKM. CDR3 length equals 15 residues. CDR3 protein: CASRPQSSSNQPQHF. For the CDR3, the DNA is TGTGCCAGCAGGCCACAGAGTAGTAGCAATCAGCCCCAGCATTTT.

The chain employs TRBV5-1 and TRBJ1-4; D might be TRBD1 (5 bases). CDR1 is SGHRS and CDR2 is YFSETQ in the germline V gene. The CDR3 is 15 residues long. V was shortened by 1 base and J by 5 bases, with 12 bases between the two germline ends. The CDR3 DNA reads as TGCGCCAGCAGCTTGCGGGCAGGGAAAAATGAAAAACTGTTTTTT. It codes for CASSLRAGKNEKLFF.

This clone showed up just a few times. This rearrangement joins TRBV7-9 to TRBJ1-2, with D possibly being TRBD1 (5 bases). The CDR3 is 11 residues long. Trimming cost V 7 bases and J 6 bases, with 9 bases left between them. Germline CDR1 is SEHNR and CDR2 is FQNEAQ (reference sequence). The CDR3 reads CASIRVHGYTF. For the CDR3, the DNA is TGTGCCAGCATCAGGGTCCATGGCTACACCTTC.

The sample holds a few counts of this clone. This chain's CDR3 is CASSQGQNTEAFF. CDR3 DNA sequence: TGTGCCAGCAGCCAGGGACAGAACACTGAAGCTTTCTTT. The chain combines TRBV5-4 with TRBJ1-1; maybe TRBD1 (6 bases). The CDR3 has 13 residues. CDR1 SGHNT and CDR2 YYREEE come from the germline V gene (reference sequence). V dropped 4 bases and J dropped 1 base, with 8 bases sitting between them.

This clone came up a few times. The chain carries TRBV30 and TRBJ2-5, with D possibly TRBD2 on 5 matching bases. From germline, CDR1 is GTSNPN and CDR2 SVGIG (reference sequence). CDR3 size: 11 residues. V gave up 4 bases and J gave up 13 bases, with 16 bases separating them. The chain's CDR3 is CAWKRSGAPYF. CDR3 nucleotides: TGTGCCTGGAAAAGGAGCGGAGCCCCGTACTTC.

The CDR3 reads CASSLHGTGPLAKNIQYF. The CDR3 DNA sequence: TGCGCCAGCAGCTTGCACGGGACAGGGCCGTTGGCCAAAAACATTCAGTACTTC. This chain connects TRBV5-1 to TRBJ2-4; 9 nucleotides line up with TRBD1. The CDR3 is 18 residues long. Trimming at V came to 1 base and at J to 1 base, leaving 9 bases not matched to a gene. Germline-derived CDR1 and CDR2 are SGHRS and YFSETQ. Together with reference TRBV5-1 and TRBJ2-4, the CDR3 gives the full variable domain: KAGVTQTPRYLIKTRGQQVTLSCSPISGHRSVSWYQQTPGQGLQFLFEYFSETQRNKGNFPGRFSGRQFSNSRSEMNVSTLELGDSALYLCASSLHGTGPLAKNIQYFGAGTRLSVL.

Points on this clone: The same CDR3 is also encoded by other DNA sequences in this sample. The J gene is TRBJ2-7, the V gene TRBV27, with TRBD2 matching 12 bases. The CDR3 is made up of 14 amino acids. Germline V gene lookup returns CDR1 MNHEY and CDR2 SMNVEV (reference sequence). The V segment lost 3 bases and the J segment 6 bases; nucleotides outside the gene matches: 3. CDR3 sequence reads: CASSLGLAGVEQYF. The DNA for the CDR3 is TGTGCCAGCAGTTTGGGACTAGCGGGTGTCGAGCAGTACTTC.

This clone appeared a single time. J is TRBJ1-2 and V is TRBV18, with unresolved D. The CDR3 length is 15 residues. Germline loops: CDR1 KGHSH, CDR2 LQKENI. With 1 base removed from V and 4 bases from J, the gap between germline ends came to 13 bases. CDR3 nucleotide sequence: TGTGCCAGCTCACCACTCACCAGTCTTTTCTATGGCTACACCTTC. It translates to CASSPLTSLFYGYTF.

This clone showed up just once. V and J are TRBV9 and TRBJ1-2; the match to TRBD1 covers 9 bases. The germline gives CDR1 SGDLS, CDR2 YYNGEE. CDR3 length: 17 amino acids. Trimming took 3 bases from V and 3 from J; bases not matched to a gene: 12. The CDR3 DNA reads TGTGCCAGCAGCGAGGGGCCCGGGACAGGGCTTTACTATGGCTACACCTTC. Translation: CASSEGPGTGLYYGYTF.

This clone has a handful of counts. This chain joins TRBV28 and TRBJ2-1; D remains ambiguous. Trimming took off 1 base at V and 8 bases at J, with 9 bases between the two ends. CDR3 length: 13 amino acids. Germline assignment: CDR1 MDHEN and CDR2 SYDVKM. CDR3 protein: CASSLYLVYEQFF. The CDR3 DNA is TGTGCCAGCAGTTTATACCTAGTATATGAGCAGTTCTTC.

The count of this clone is one. V usage is TRBV7-2 and J usage is TRBJ2-1; 8 nucleotides line up with TRBD1. The CDR3 consists of 16 residues. Germline CDR1 is SGHTA and CDR2 is FQGNSA. The trim removed 2 bases at V and 9 bases at J, leaving 12 bases unmatched. CDR3 sequence: CASSLFGTGLRGEQFF. The CDR3 DNA reads TGTGCCAGCAGCTTATTTGGGACAGGCCTACGCGGTGAGCAGTTCTTC.

The chain recombines TRBV5-6 with TRBJ2-1; TRBD1 matches 8 bases. CDR1 SGHDT and CDR2 YYEEEE come from the germline V gene. There are 17 residues in the CDR3. V lost 3 bases to trimming and J lost 7 bases; unmatched junction nucleotides: 15. The CDR3 is CASSSPPGQVLWNEQFF. The CDR3 DNA follows: TGTGCCAGCAGCTCACCTCCGGGACAGGTCTTGTGGAATGAGCAGTTCTTC. Combining the CDR3 with reference TRBV5-6 and TRBJ2-1 gives the whole variable domain DAGVTQSPTHLIKTRGQQVTLRCSPKSGHDTVSWYQQALGQGPQFIFQYYEEEERQRGNFPDRFSGHQFPNYSSELNVNALLLGDSALYLCASSSPPGQVLWNEQFFGPGTRLTVL.

In this sample, this clone turned up a few times. The chain couples TRBV7-2 to TRBJ2-2; the D gene is possibly TRBD1 (5 bases). Per the germline V gene, CDR1 is SGHTA and CDR2 is FQGNSA. This CDR3 contains 16 residues. Trimming left V 4 bases short and J 6 bases short, with 18 bases between. This CDR3 is CASSWMGQGLSGELFF. CDR3 DNA sequence: TGTGCCAGCAGCTGGATGGGCCAGGGTTTGTCCGGGGAGCTGTTTTTT.

This clone has more than one count but fewer than ten. This sequence joins TRBV25-1 and TRBJ1-2; D might be TRBD1 (5 bases). This CDR3 has 13 amino acids. Germline loops: CDR1 MGHDK, CDR2 SYGVNS. With 4 bases removed from V and 6 bases from J, the gap between germline ends came to 12 bases. CDR3 coding DNA: TGTGCCAGCAGTGGGGTCGGGGGGGATGGCTACACCTTC. It encodes CASSGVGGDGYTF.

The gene calls are TRBV5-1 and TRBJ2-1, with 8 nucleotides matching TRBD2. V lost 4 bases, J lost 5 bases, and 5 bases stayed unmatched. The CDR3 length is 14 residues. Germline CDR1 and CDR2: SGHRS and YFSETQ. In DNA form, the CDR3 reads TGCGCCAGCAGCGTGGGGGGACTAGACAATGAGCAGTTCTTC. It is translated as CASSVGGLDNEQFF. The whole variable domain, filled in from reference TRBV5-1 and TRBJ2-1, reads KAGVTQTPRYLIKTRGQQVTLSCSPISGHRSVSWYQQTPGQGLQFLFEYFSETQRNKGNFPGRFSGRQFSNSRSEMNVSTLELGDSALYLCASSVGGLDNEQFFGPGTRLTVL.

The rearrangement links TRBV7-3 to TRBJ1-2; 9 bases are a match to TRBD1. With V trimmed by 5 bases and J by 3 bases, 4 bases remained unmatched. CDR1 and CDR2 from the germline V gene are SGHTA and FQGTGA. This CDR3 region has 14 residues. CDR3 loop: CASSPGQGHYGYTF. The DNA for the CDR3 is TGTGCCAGCAGCCCCGGACAGGGGCACTATGGCTACACCTTC.

In this sample, this clone turned up a few times. The genes are TRBV4-2 and TRBJ2-7; 10 bases fit TRBD2. The trim removed 0 bases at V and 1 base at J, leaving 9 bases unmatched. The germline gives CDR1 LGHNA, CDR2 YNFKEQ. This CDR3 comprises 18 residues. The CDR3 here is CASSQDLRLAGFSYEQYF. As DNA, the CDR3 is TGTGCCAGCAGCCAAGATCTCAGACTAGCGGGTTTTTCCTACGAGCAGTACTTC.

The chain uses TRBV23-1 and TRBJ2-5, with D hard to call. The J call is uncertain, as TRBJ2-7 better fits the DNA end. TRBV23-1 has ORF status, its function being uncertain. CDR3 length equals 10 residues. CDR3 residues: CASSPYEQYF. The CDR3 bases are TGCGCCAGCAGTCCTTACGAGCAGTACTTC.

The chain uses TRBV7-2 and TRBJ1-6; D unclear. Germline CDR1 and CDR2: SGHTA and FQGNSA. The V gene lost 1 base and the J gene lost 7 bases, with 14 bases spanning the gap. This CDR3 is 16 amino acids long. The CDR3 DNA reads TGTGCCAGCAGCTTAGAGGTGGGCCGTCGAAATTCACCCCTCCACTTT. Translated: CASSLEVGRRNSPLHF.

This clone was found a few times. The V gene is TRBV6-6, the J gene TRBJ2-2; a weak D match, TRBD1 (6 bases). The ends were cut back, 6 bases at V and 6 bases at J, with 17 bases in the middle. Germline V gene lookup returns CDR1 MNHNY and CDR2 SVGAGI (reference sequence). The CDR3 runs 15 residues. CDR3 nucleotide sequence: TGTGCCAGCAGCCGAGGGACAAAGTCTCCCGGGGAGCTGTTTTTT. Translating gives CASSRGTKSPGELFF.

The rearrangement uses TRBV18 and TRBJ2-7, with 7 nucleotides matching TRBD1. V lost 1 base to trimming and J lost 3 bases; unmatched junction nucleotides: 3. CDR1 KGHSH and CDR2 LQKENI come from the germline V gene. This CDR3 spans 14 amino acids. CDR3 DNA: TGTGCCAGCTCACCACAGGGACAGATCTACGAGCAGTACTTC. It is translated as CASSPQGQIYEQYF.

The genes are TRBV19 and TRBJ2-3; 10 positions agree with TRBD1. V gave up 4 bases and J gave up 3 bases; unmatched junction bases: 4. CDR3 length: 15 residues. Per germline, CDR1 LNHDA and CDR2 SQIVND (reference sequence). The CDR3 sequence is CASSTGQGGTDTQYF. The CDR3, as DNA: TGTGCCAGTAGTACCGGACAGGGGGGGACAGATACGCAGTATTTT.

This clone has a handful of counts. The chain is built from TRBV10-3 and TRBJ2-6, with 12 positions matching TRBD1. Germline V lookup: CDR1 ENHRY, CDR2 SYGVKD. Germline trimming cut 8 bases from V and 3 bases from J; bases unmatched to any gene: 11. The CDR3 is 18 residues long. Here the CDR3 reads CAIPFGGQGAIGANVLTF. As DNA, the CDR3 is TGTGCCATCCCGTTTGGGGGACAGGGGGCGATTGGGGCCAACGTCCTGACTTTC.

V gene TRBV7-6 combines with J gene TRBJ2-5, with 10 positions matching TRBD1. The CDR3 has 17 amino acids. Per the germline V gene, CDR1 is SGHVS and CDR2 is FNYEAQ. Trimming took 5 bases from V and 5 from J; bases not matched to a gene: 14. CDR3 sequence (DNA): TGTGCCAGCAGCCCCTTACCCTCCGGGACAGGGGAGGAGACCCAGTACTTC. Translation gives CASSPLPSGTGEETQYF.

V usage is TRBV27 and J usage is TRBJ2-2; 11 positions match TRBD2. This CDR3 spans 17 amino acids. The V gene's germline CDR1 is MNHEY and CDR2 SMNVEV (reference sequence). Trimming cost V 5 bases and J 6 bases; bases outside gene matches: 11. The CDR3 loop reads CASSLPGTSGNAGELFF. The CDR3 DNA sequence: TGTGCCAGCAGTCTACCTGGGACTAGCGGAAATGCCGGGGAGCTGTTTTTT.

The chain uses TRBV5-1 and TRBJ2-1; 9 bases are a match to TRBD2. CDR1 is SGHRS, CDR2 YFSETQ, per germline. J gave up 3 bases and V 3 bases, and 4 bases lay outside the gene matches. The CDR3 runs to 15 residues. CDR3 sequence (DNA): TGCGCCAGCAGCTCCGGACTAGCGATCTACAATGAGCAGTTCTTC. It encodes CASSSGLAIYNEQFF.